The rows below give T cell receptor beta chains drawn from one sample of a study of T cell changes during pregnancy in multiple sclerosis. Produced via immunoSEQ multiplex PCR; TCRdb's table is partial and in-frame only. The repertoire has fewer than 60,000 clones, roughly 90% of them found once; the top ten carry 1.3%. The sequencing used peripheral blood, collected in the second trimester of pregnancy. These receptors were obtained from a female donor with multiple sclerosis, enrolled in a pregnancy study. CDR3s include the opening cysteine and the closing phenylalanine or tryptophan.

CDR3: CASSKNKGDYNEQFF; J: TRBJ2-1; V: TRBV21-1
CDR3: CAISNTGGATEAFF; J: TRBJ1-1; V: TRBV10-3
CDR3: CASSPSSGGNGYTF; J: TRBJ1-2; V: TRBV7-3
CDR3: CASSLSFGTGELFF; J: TRBJ2-2; V: TRBV27
CDR3: CASSRGDGSSYEQYF; J: TRBJ2-7; V: TRBV4-1
CDR3: CASGEEPSSPLHF; J: TRBJ1-6; V: TRBV5-1
CDR3: CASSLDGGTNEQFF; J: TRBJ2-1; V: TRBV5-4
CDR3: CASKDSNYGYTF; J: TRBJ1-2; V: TRBV6-6
CDR3: CASSSQRRTGRGAGGYTF; J: TRBJ1-2; V: TRBV19
CDR3: CASSLDGGPYNEQFF; J: TRBJ2-1; V: TRBV7-3
CDR3: CASTSSKSQGTYEQYF; J: TRBJ2-7; V: TRBV6-6
CDR3: CASSLMGGAFF; J: TRBJ1-1; V: TRBV27
CDR3: CASSTGQGKAYEQYF; J: TRBJ2-7; V: TRBV19
CDR3: CASSLDFRGLSREQYF; J: TRBJ2-7; V: TRBV11-2
CDR3: CASSSLGGYQPQHF; J: TRBJ1-5; V: TRBV6-5
CDR3: CASSVRQENTEAFF; J: TRBJ1-1; V: TRBV9
CDR3: CASSYKAGDFNEQFF; J: TRBJ2-1; V: TRBV6-6
CDR3: CASKDRGQSYEQYF; J: TRBJ2-7; V: TRBV6-6
CDR3: CASSPDSTDTQYF; J: TRBJ2-3; V: TRBV2
CDR3: CASSSRDRRTDTQYF; J: TRBJ2-3; V: TRBV18
CDR3: CSAMTGFDYGYTF; J: TRBJ1-2; V: TRBV29-1
CDR3: CASSRGGGTDTQYF; J: TRBJ2-3; V: TRBV7-2
CDR3: CASSPRASRNYGYTF; J: TRBJ1-2; V: TRBV18
CDR3: CSVELGGGWGEQYF; J: TRBJ2-5; V: TRBV29-1
CDR3: CASSPSSGAVEQYF; J: TRBJ2-7; V: TRBV11-2
CDR3: CASSHGLAGGQQETQYF; J: TRBJ2-5; V: TRBV4-3
CDR3: CASSLRGGTNEKLFF; J: TRBJ1-4; V: TRBV6-7
CDR3: CASSSESADTQYF; J: TRBJ2-3; V: TRBV7-3
CDR3: CASSSSRGARDQPQHF; J: TRBJ1-5; V: TRBV11-2
CDR3: CASSLNQDRVLPKFF; J: TRBJ2-1; V: TRBV7-3
CDR3: CASSYTRGGYEQYF; J: TRBJ2-7; V: TRBV6-5
CDR3: CASSLAQGSYNEQFF; J: TRBJ2-1; V: TRBV5-1
CDR3: CASSEARGIREKLFF; J: TRBJ1-4; V: TRBV6-1
CDR3: CASRRSAISGNTIYF; J: TRBJ1-3; V: TRBV6-6
CDR3: CASSRDSNYGYTF; J: TRBJ1-2; V: TRBV2
CDR3: CASSLVAGNYGYTF; J: TRBJ1-2; V: TRBV5-1
CDR3: CAISESTESYYGYTF; J: TRBJ1-2; V: TRBV10-3
CDR3: CASSLTGQNTEAFF; J: TRBJ1-1; V: TRBV5-1
CDR3: CASSRQGGGDYNEQFF; J: TRBJ2-1; V: TRBV4-2
CDR3: CASSPPPGVAGNTIYF; J: TRBJ1-3; V: TRBV9
CDR3: CAIRGTGRTEAFF; J: TRBJ1-1; V: TRBV10-3
CDR3: CASSQLQTRTGELFF; J: TRBJ2-2; V: TRBV5-6
CDR3: CASSLGGRINSPLHF; J: TRBJ1-6; V: TRBV7-3
CDR3: CASSEVARGGNYEQYF; J: TRBJ2-7; V: TRBV2
CDR3: CASSPFAGYNEQFF; J: TRBJ2-1; V: TRBV7-3
CDR3: CASSELVTDTQYF; J: TRBJ2-3; V: TRBV2
CDR3: CASSPWASLNYGYTF; J: TRBJ1-2; V: TRBV19
CDR3: CACTRLGGFHQPQHF; J: TRBJ1-5; V: TRBV19
CDR3: CASSQGQGKGVYEQYF; J: TRBJ2-7; V: TRBV4-1
CDR3: CASSFRTRTADTQYF; J: TRBJ2-3; V: TRBV7-2
CDR3: CASSLEQGRTEAFF; J: TRBJ1-1; V: TRBV5-4
CDR3: CASSESLRVNEQFF; J: TRBJ2-1; V: TRBV2
CDR3: CASSVSGYGYTF; J: TRBJ1-2; V: TRBV11-2
CDR3: CASSAVGGNQPQHF; J: TRBJ1-5; V: TRBV27
CDR3: CASSLMGLLAGGAEQFF; J: TRBJ2-1; V: TRBV7-3
CDR3: CASSLAGSSYNEQFF; J: TRBJ2-1; V: TRBV11-2
CDR3: CASSLEGSLTGAGELFF; J: TRBJ2-2; V: TRBV5-1